Presented here are 15 T cell receptor beta chains from one specimen sequenced in a study of early T cells in non-severe SARS-CoV-2 infection. TCRdb fed the 5' RACE reads into MiXCR, producing one record per CDR3 protein. The repertoire holds 55,000 to 75,000 distinct CDR3 sequences, with more than 9% as singletons. What was sequenced was whole blood. The receptors come from an adult who was a healthcare worker with PCR-confirmed SARS-CoV-2 infection or an uninfected control (not recorded which).

This chain joins TRBV18 and TRBJ1-2, with D maybe TRBD1 (5 bases). The V gene's germline CDR1 is KGHSH and CDR2 LQKENI. The CDR3 is made up of 15 amino acids. The V gene lost 2 bases and the J gene lost 2 bases, with 12 bases spanning the gap. The CDR3 DNA reads as TGTGCCAGCTCACCAGGGACTTCTCCCAACTATGGCTACACCTTC. Translating gives CASSPGTSPNYGYTF.

This CDR3 is CSAGRGSGELFF. In nucleotides, the CDR3 is TGCAGTGCTGGACGCGGGAGCGGGGAGCTGTTTTTT. The V call is TRBV20-1, the J call TRBJ2-2; 7 nucleotides line up with TRBD2. Trimming cost V 5 bases and J 7 bases; bases outside gene matches: 4. CDR3 length equals 12 residues. Looked up from germline, CDR1 is DFQATT and CDR2 is SNEGSKA (reference sequence).

In its sample, this clonotype was seen many times. The V call is TRBV11-2, the J call TRBJ2-7; 9 nucleotides align to TRBD1. With V trimmed by 5 bases and J by 4 bases, 9 bases remained unmatched. CDR1 SGHAT and CDR2 FQNNGV come from the germline V gene. This CDR3 spans 15 amino acids. CDR3 amino acids: CASSDLTGGWYEQYF. The DNA of the CDR3 is TGTGCCAGCAGCGATCTTACAGGGGGCTGGTACGAGCAGTACTTC.

This clonotype occurred a few times. The chain joins TRBV12-3 or TRBV12-4 to TRBJ2-1; D remains unclear. The V end was cut by 6 bases, the J end by 5 bases, with 8 bases between. The CDR3 loop spans 12 amino acids. CDR3 bases: TGTGCCAGCAGCCCCGTGAACAATGAGCAGTTCTTC. Translated, it gives CASSPVNNEQFF.

In this sample, this clonotype turned up a few times. The chain recombines TRBV7-6 with TRBJ1-6; D not resolved. This CDR3 contains 16 residues. CDR1 SGHVS and CDR2 FNYEAQ come from the germline V gene. V lost 0 bases to trimming and J lost 7 bases, with 13 bases between them. Written as DNA, the CDR3 is TGTGCCAGCAGCTTAGCGTCCGCAGGCCTCAATTCACCCCTCCACTTT. Its translation is CASSLASAGLNSPLHF.

The table lists this clonotype with a few counts. V usage is TRBV10-1 and J usage is TRBJ2-1; TRBD2 matches 7 bases. CDR1 and CDR2 from the germline V gene are WNHNN and SYGVQD (reference sequence). The CDR3 extends over 15 amino acids. Trimming removed 2 bases from V and 4 bases from J; junction bases left unmatched: 5. This CDR3 is CASSEGLEPYNEQFF. The CDR3 DNA reads as TGCGCCAGCAGTGAGGGACTAGAACCTTACAATGAGCAGTTCTTC.

This clonotype showed up many times. The chain employs TRBV27 and TRBJ2-5, with 14 positions matching TRBD2. CDR1 and CDR2 (germline): MNHEY, SMNVEV (reference sequence). This CDR3 spans 16 amino acids. Trimming cost V 6 bases and J 5 bases; bases outside gene matches: 8. The CDR3 here is CASSPPGLAGAETQYF. Here the CDR3 DNA reads TGTGCCAGCAGCCCCCCGGGACTAGCGGGGGCGGAGACCCAGTACTTC.

The J gene is TRBJ2-2, the V gene TRBV10-2; perhaps TRBD2 as D (5 bases). The CDR3 extends over 16 amino acids. Germline-derived CDR1 and CDR2 are WSHSY and SAAADI. The V and J ends lost 7 bases and 6 bases respectively, with 21 bases between them. CDR3 region: CASMGWGSEGSGELFF. DNA for the CDR3: TGCGCCAGCATGGGTTGGGGTAGCGAAGGCTCCGGGGAGCTGTTTTTT.

This clonotype was picked up a small number of times. In DNA, the CDR3 is TGTGCCAGCACCCCTGCGGGCCCCTACGAGCAGTACTTC. Protein product: CASTPAGPYEQYF. The rearrangement links TRBV7-9 to TRBJ2-7; perhaps TRBD2 as D (5 bases). Trimming took 7 bases from V and 2 from J, leaving 12 bases between them. Germline V CDR1 and CDR2: SEHNR, FQNEAQ (reference sequence). The CDR3 sequence is 13 residues long.

This clonotype occurred a few times. V and J are TRBV19 and TRBJ2-4; 10 bases align to TRBD1. The CDR3 covers 14 residues. Germline assignment: CDR1 LNHDA and CDR2 SQIVND (reference sequence). J lost 6 bases, V lost 6 bases, and 5 bases had no gene match. CDR3 in amino acids: CASRPRTGGNIQYF. The CDR3 coding sequence is TGTGCCAGTAGACCCAGGACAGGGGGAAACATTCAGTACTTC.

This clonotype has ten or more counts. The chain carries TRBV20-1 and TRBJ1-2; D is ambiguous. V lost 1 base and J lost 6, with 12 bases in between. Germline V lookup: CDR1 DFQATT, CDR2 SNEGSKA (reference sequence). The length of the CDR3 is 13 residues. The CDR3 DNA reads TGCAGTGCTAGAGCAGGAACCCTTGATGGCTACACCTTC. Its protein is CSARAGTLDGYTF.

The chain has TRBV5-1 and TRBJ2-1; TRBD2 agrees at 9 bases. The CDR3 loop spans 15 amino acids. Germline CDR1 SGHRS, CDR2 YFSETQ. V was clipped by 0 bases and J by 3 bases; unmatched bases: 1. The DNA for the CDR3 is TGCGCCAGCAGCTTGGCGCGGGGGGGCTACAATGAGCAGTTCTTC. As protein: CASSLARGGYNEQFF.

The chain employs TRBV7-9 and TRBJ2-2, with 9 nucleotides matching TRBD1. The CDR3 is 14 residues long. Germline trimming cut 5 bases from V and 5 bases from J; bases unmatched to any gene: 3. Germline lookup yields CDR1 SEHNR and CDR2 FQNEAQ (reference sequence). The CDR3 region has the DNA TGTGCCAGCAGCCCAGGACAGGGGACCGGGGAGCTGTTTTTT. It is translated as CASSPGQGTGELFF. Using reference TRBV7-9 and TRBJ2-2 for the parts outside the CDR3, the full variable domain is DTGVSQNPRHKITKRGQNVTFRCDPISEHNRLYWYRQTLGQGPEFLTYFQNEAQLEKSRLLSDRFSAERPKGSFSTLEIQRTEQGDSAMYLCASSPGQGTGELFFGEGSRLTVL.

This clonotype was found a few times. The chain has TRBV7-2 and TRBJ1-4; 8 bases map to TRBD1. Looked up from germline, CDR1 is SGHTA and CDR2 is FQGNSA. J lost 12 bases, V lost 2 bases, and 8 bases had no gene match. This CDR3 contains 14 residues. CDR3 DNA sequence: TGTGCCAGCAGCTTATCCTCGGACAGGGCGGAACTGTTTTTT. Its translation is CASSLSSDRAELFF.

At least ten counts were recorded for this clonotype. This chain uses TRBV20-1 with TRBJ2-1, with D perhaps TRBD1 (6 bases). The ends were cut back, 2 bases at V and 6 bases at J, with 11 bases in the middle. This CDR3 spans 13 amino acids. In germline, CDR1 is DFQATT, CDR2 SNEGSKA (reference sequence). The CDR3 here is CSARLVDSNEQFF. CDR3 coding DNA: TGCAGTGCTAGATTGGTGGACAGCAATGAGCAGTTCTTC.